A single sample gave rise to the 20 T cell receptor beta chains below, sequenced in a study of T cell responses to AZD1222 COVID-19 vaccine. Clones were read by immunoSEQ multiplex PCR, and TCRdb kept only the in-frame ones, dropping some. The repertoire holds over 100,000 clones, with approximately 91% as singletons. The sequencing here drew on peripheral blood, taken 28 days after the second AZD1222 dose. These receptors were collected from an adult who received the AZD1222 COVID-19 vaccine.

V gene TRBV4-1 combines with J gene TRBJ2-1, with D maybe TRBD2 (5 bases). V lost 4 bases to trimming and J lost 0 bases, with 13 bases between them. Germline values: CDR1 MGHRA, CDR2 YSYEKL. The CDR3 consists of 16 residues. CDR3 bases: TGCGCCAGCAGCCCTAAAGGGAGCAGCTCCTACAATGAGCAGTTCTTC. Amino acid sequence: CASSPKGSSSYNEQFF.

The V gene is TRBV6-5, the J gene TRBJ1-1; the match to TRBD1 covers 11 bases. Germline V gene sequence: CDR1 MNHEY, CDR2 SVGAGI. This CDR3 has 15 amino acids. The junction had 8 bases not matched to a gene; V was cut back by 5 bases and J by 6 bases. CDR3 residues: CASSTGDRGGPEAFF. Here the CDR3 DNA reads TGTGCCAGCAGTACGGGGGACAGGGGGGGCCCTGAAGCTTTCTTT.

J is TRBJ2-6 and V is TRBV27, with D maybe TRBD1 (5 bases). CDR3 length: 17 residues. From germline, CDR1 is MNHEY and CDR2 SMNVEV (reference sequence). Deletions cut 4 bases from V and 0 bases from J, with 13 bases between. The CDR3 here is CASSSARASSGANVLTF. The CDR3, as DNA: TGTGCCAGCAGTTCTGCCAGGGCAAGCTCTGGGGCCAACGTCCTGACTTTC.

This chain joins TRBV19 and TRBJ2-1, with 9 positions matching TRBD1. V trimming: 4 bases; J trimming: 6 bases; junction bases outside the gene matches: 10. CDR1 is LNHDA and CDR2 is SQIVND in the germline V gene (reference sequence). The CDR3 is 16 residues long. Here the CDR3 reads CASSNPLRDRANEQFF. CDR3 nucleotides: TGTGCCAGTAGTAACCCCCTCCGGGACAGGGCCAATGAGCAGTTCTTC.

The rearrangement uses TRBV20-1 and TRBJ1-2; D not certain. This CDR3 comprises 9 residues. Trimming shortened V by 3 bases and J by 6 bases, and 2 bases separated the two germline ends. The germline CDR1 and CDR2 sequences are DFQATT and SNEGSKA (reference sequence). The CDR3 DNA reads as TGCAGTGCTAGGAATGGCTACACCTTC. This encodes CSARNGYTF.

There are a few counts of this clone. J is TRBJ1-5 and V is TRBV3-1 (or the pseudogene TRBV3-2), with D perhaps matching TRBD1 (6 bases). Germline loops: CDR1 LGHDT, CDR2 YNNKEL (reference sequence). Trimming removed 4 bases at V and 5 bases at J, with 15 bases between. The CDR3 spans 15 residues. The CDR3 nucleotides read TGTGCCAGCAGCCCCTCCTACAGGGCCCATCAGCCCCAGCATTTT. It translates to CASSPSYRAHQPQHF.

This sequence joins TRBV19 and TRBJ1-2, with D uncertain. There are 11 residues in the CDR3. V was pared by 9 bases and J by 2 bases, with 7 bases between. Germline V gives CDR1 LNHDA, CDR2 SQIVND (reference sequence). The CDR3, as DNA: TGTGCCAGCTCTCCGAACTATGGCTACACCTTC. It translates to CASSPNYGYTF.

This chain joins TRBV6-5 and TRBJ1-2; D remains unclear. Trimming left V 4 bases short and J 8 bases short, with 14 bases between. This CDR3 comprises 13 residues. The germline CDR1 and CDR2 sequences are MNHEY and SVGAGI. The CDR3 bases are TGTGCCAGCAGTTTAGACGGATATCAAGGCTACACCTTC. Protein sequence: CASSLDGYQGYTF.

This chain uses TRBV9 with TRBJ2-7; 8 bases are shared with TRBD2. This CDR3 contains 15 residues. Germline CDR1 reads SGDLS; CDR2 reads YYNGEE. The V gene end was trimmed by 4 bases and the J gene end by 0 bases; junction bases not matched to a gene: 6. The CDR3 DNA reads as TGTGCCAGCAGCCGTAGCGGGACCAGCTCCTACGAGCAGTACTTC. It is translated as CASSRSGTSSYEQYF.

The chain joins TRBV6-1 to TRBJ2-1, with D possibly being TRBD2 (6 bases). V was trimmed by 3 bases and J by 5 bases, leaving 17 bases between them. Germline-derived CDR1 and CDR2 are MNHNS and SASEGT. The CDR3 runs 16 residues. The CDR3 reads CASSDAPLARDNEQFF. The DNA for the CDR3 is TGTGCCAGCAGTGATGCCCCTCTAGCGAGGGACAATGAGCAGTTCTTC.

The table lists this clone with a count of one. The CDR3 nucleotides are TGTGCCAGCAGCCCTAGACTAGCGGGAGCATCCCTAATTCGCTACAATGAGCAGTTCTTC. Its protein is CASSPRLAGASLIRYNEQFF. This rearrangement joins TRBV7-3 to TRBJ2-1; TRBD2 matches 12 bases. Trimming took 5 bases from V and 3 from J; bases not matched to a gene: 17. Germline CDR1 is SGHTA and CDR2 is FQGTGA. There are 20 residues in the CDR3.

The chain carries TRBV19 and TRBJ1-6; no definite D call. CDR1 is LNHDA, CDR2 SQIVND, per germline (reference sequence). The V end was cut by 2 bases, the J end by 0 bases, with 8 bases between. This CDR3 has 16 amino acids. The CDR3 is CASSIMGSSYNSPLHF. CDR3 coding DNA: TGTGCCAGTAGTATAATGGGGAGCTCCTATAATTCACCCCTCCACTTT.

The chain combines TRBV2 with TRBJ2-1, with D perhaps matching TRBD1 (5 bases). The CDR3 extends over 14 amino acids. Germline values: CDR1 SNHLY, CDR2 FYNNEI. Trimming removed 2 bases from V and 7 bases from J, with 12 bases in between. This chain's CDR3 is CASSERRVGNEQFF. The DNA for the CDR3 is TGTGCCAGCAGTGAACGCAGGGTTGGGAATGAGCAGTTCTTC. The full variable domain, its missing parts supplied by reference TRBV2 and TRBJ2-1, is EPEVTQTPSHQVTQMGQEVILRCVPISNHLYFYWYRQILGQKVEFLVSFYNNEISEKSEIFDDQFSVERPDGSNFTLKIRSTKLEDSAMYFCASSERRVGNEQFFGPGTRLTVL.

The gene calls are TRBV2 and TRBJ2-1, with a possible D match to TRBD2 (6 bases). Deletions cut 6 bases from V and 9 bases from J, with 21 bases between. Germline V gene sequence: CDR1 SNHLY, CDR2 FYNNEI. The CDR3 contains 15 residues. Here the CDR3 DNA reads TGTGCCAGCAGAGTTAGCGGTCCTGGAGCGGTTGAGCAGTTCTTC. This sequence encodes CASRVSGPGAVEQFF. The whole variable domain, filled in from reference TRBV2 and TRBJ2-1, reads EPEVTQTPSHQVTQMGQEVILRCVPISNHLYFYWYRQILGQKVEFLVSFYNNEISEKSEIFDDQFSVERPDGSNFTLKIRSTKLEDSAMYFCASRVSGPGAVEQFFGPGTRLTVL.

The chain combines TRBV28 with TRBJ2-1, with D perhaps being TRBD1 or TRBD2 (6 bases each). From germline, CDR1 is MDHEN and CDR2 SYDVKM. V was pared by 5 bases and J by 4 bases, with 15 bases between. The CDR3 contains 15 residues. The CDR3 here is CASSPAGGIYNEQFF. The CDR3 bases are TGTGCCAGCAGTCCGGCCGGGGGCATATACAATGAGCAGTTCTTC.

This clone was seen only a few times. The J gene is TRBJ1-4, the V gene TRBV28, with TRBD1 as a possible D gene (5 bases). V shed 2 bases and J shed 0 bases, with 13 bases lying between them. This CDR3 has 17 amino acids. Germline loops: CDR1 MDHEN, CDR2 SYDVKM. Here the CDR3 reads CASSLHDSTATNEKLFF. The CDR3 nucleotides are TGTGCCAGCAGTTTACATGACAGCACAGCAACTAATGAAAAACTGTTTTTT. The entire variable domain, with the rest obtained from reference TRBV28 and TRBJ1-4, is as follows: DVKVTQSSRYLVKRTGEKVFLECVQDMDHENMFWYRQDPGLGLRLIYFSYDVKMKEKGDIPEGYSVSREKKERFSLILESASTNQTSMYLCASSLHDSTATNEKLFFGSGTQLSVL.

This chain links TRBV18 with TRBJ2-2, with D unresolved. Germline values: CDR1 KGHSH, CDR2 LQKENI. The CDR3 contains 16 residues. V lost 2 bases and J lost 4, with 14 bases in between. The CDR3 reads CASSPSLPSVTGELFF. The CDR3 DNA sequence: TGTGCCAGCTCACCATCCCTCCCATCGGTCACCGGGGAGCTGTTTTTT.

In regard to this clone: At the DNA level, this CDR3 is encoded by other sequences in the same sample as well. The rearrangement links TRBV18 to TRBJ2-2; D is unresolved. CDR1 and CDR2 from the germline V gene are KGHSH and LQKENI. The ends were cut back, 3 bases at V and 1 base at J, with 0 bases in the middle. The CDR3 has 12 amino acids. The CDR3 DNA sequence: TGTGCCAGCTCACCGAACACCGGGGAGCTGTTTTTT. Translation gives CASSPNTGELFF. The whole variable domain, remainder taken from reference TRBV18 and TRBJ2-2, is NAGVMQNPRHLVRRRGQEARLRCSPMKGHSHVYWYRQLPEEGLKFMVYLQKENIIDESGMPKERFSAEFPKEGPSILRIQQVVRGDSAAYFCASSPNTGELFFGEGSRLTVL.

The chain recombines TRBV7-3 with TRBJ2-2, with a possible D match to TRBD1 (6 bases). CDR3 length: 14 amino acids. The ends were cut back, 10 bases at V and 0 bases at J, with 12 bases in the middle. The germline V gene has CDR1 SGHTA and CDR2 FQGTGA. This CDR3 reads CATRDTANTGELFF. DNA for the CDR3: TGTGCCACTCGGGACACCGCGAACACCGGGGAGCTGTTTTTT.

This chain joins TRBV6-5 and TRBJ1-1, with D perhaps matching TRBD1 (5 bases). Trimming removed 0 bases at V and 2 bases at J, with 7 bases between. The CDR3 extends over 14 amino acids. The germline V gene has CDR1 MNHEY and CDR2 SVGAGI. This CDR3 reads CASSYSGTNTEAFF. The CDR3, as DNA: TGTGCCAGCAGTTACTCAGGGACTAACACTGAAGCTTTCTTT.